This TCR beta chain comes out of a study of CD8 T cells in acute hepatitis C reinfection (dated by TCRdb to the early 2020s). As for the study more broadly: The TCRbeta repertoire of CD8+ T cells specific for the HCV NS3-1073 epitope was profiled during acute infection and after viral clearance. A few spontaneous resolvers provided paired acute and follow-up samples. Study-wide conclusions, independent of this receptor: Because bulk sequencing covered only the TCRbeta chain, the alphabeta pairing of the public clonotypes could not be determined. The NS3-1073 specific repertoires were highly diverse, and diversity did not differ significantly among acute resolver, follow-up resolver and acute chronic samples. Preferential use of the TRBV04 and TRBV06 gene families was observed in all groups, and this preferential usage was not explained by overrepresentation in the naive pool. Follow-up repertoires were not available for chronically infected subjects, because NS3-1073 specific cells were too rare to be sorted. Few CDR3 sequences were shared with other epitopes, and differences in sequencing approaches may have limited exact matching. Regardless of outcome, roughly 12 public clonotypes were found, and one public clonotype used V04-02/J02-02.

The time point label, read with the paper, signifies: naive CD8 control sorted from an acute-time-point sample. Enrolled in the Montreal Hepatitis C Cohort (HEPCO) in Canada, the donors were people who inject drugs, and these donors were followed every 3 months. Acute primary HCV infection was defined as a positive HCV RNA or antibody test that came after a negative test within the prior 24 weeks. Antibodies against CD3, CD8 and CD45RO were used for surface staining, and dead cells were excluded with an aqua fixable dye. Among the cohort members were fewer than 10 spontaneous resolvers, with spontaneous resolution defined as HCV RNA clearance within 24 weeks. Once thawed from cryostorage, peripheral blood mononuclear cells underwent negative selection via the MACS CD8+ T cell Isolation Kit to obtain CD8+ T cells. A BD FACSAria II cell sorter was used to sort the cells. On this clone itself: No antigen is known for it. No base quality information exists; no much larger clone differs at one position.

The germline V gene gives CDR1 as SGHRS and CDR2 as YFSETQ. The V end loses 5 bases and the J end loses 3 bases, and a stretch of 12 bases separates them. The CDR3 runs 13 amino acids, cysteine and phenylalanine included. CDR3 DNA is the only sequence kept; it has 39 bases, read in frame from the first base. Genomic DNA was extracted from FACS-sorted cells, and TCRbeta chains were sequenced through the commercial immunoSEQ service. The authors' analysis ran thus. The repertoire data were analyzed using ImmunoSEQ Analyzer software v3.0 and R v3.5.1. Only productive rearrangements were analyzed, because any sequences with stop codons or out-of-frame rearrangements were filtered out. The sequencing provider supplied the Simpson diversity, Shannon entropy, CDR3 length and nucleotide addition metrics. Based on frequency, clonotypes were placed into dominant, sub-dominant, low or lowest abundance groups, and clonotypes under 0.1% were left out of most analyses. A CDR3 amino acid clonotype was called public if the clonotype appeared in at least two subjects at a cumulative frequency of at least 0.5%. TCRdb took this table from immuneACCESS and kept in-frame rearrangements with V and J called. Such tables lack part of the clones; where checked against another copy, unresolved V genes explain under half of the gap, and the rest is unexplained. V and J calls and clone size are those listed in that table; D and trimming were worked out from the DNA. A total of approximately 40,000 clones appear in this sample, roughly 85% of them only once. The ten top clones hold 11% of the sample.

The receptor's source is a woman aged 18-29 years who spontaneously cleared hepatitis C infection. Sequencing was carried out using naive CD8+ T cells from PBMCs. This sample's cell subset or site label indicates: sorted total naive CD45RO-negative CD8+ T cells. The chain employs TRBV5-1 and TRBJ2-7; matching of 6 bases hints at TRBD1 as the D gene. The CDR3: CASRTGEHYEQYF. The sequenced DNA is TGCGCCAGCAGGACAGGTGAGCACTACGAGCAGTACTTC.